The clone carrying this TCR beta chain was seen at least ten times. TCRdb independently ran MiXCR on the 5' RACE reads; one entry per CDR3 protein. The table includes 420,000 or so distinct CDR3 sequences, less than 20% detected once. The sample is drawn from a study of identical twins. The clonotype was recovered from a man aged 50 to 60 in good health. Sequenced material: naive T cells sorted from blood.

In DNA, the CDR3 is TGTGCCAGCAGCCAAGATTTTGACGGCTACTACGAGCAGTACTTC. Protein: CASSQDFDGYYEQYF. V is TRBV4-2 and J is TRBJ2-7; D gene ambiguous. This CDR3 is built from 15 residues. Germline V gene data show CDR1 as LGHNA and CDR2 as YNFKEQ. Trimming cost V 0 bases and J 3 bases, with 12 bases left between them.